This T cell receptor (beta chain) originates from a study of blood T cells in healthy people across ages. Each sample yielded at least 5 micrograms of PBMC total RNA. Of note for this clonotype: The antigen remains unidentified.

There are 13 residues in the CDR3. Trimming removed 3 bases at V and 9 bases at J, with 14 bases between. Germline V gene sequence: CDR1 SGHTA, CDR2 FQGNSA. Sample-barcoded 5' priming and a J-beta primer mix drove a second PCR of roughly 6 to 12 cycles. Using its own MiXCR run on the 5' RACE reads, TCRdb lists one record per CDR3 protein. The data show hundreds of thousands of distinct CDR3 sequences, with about 42% seen just once and about 19% held by the top ten. Points from the study as a whole: Naive T cell percentage showed a strong correlation with TCR beta diversity.

The sample taken for sequencing was blood. The rearrangement uses TRBV7-2 and TRBJ2-5; possibly TRBD2 for D (6 bases). The receptor was derived from a man aged 55-75 years in good health. CDR3 amino acids: CASSLPKWEAQYF. DNA of the CDR3: TGTGCCAGCAGCTTGCCTAAATGGGAGGCCCAGTACTTC.